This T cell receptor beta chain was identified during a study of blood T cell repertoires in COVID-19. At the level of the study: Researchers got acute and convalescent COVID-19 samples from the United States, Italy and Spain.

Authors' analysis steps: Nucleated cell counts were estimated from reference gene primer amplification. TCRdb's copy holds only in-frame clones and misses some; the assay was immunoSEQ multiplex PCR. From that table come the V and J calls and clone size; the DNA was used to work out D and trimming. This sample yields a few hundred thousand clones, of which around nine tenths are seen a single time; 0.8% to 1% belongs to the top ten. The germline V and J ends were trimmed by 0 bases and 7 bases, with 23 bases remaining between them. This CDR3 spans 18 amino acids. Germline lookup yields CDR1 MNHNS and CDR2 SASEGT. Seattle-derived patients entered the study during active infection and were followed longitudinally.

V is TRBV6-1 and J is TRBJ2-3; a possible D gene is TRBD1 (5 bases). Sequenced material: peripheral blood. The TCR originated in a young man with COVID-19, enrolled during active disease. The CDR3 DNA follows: TGTGCCAGCAGTGAAGCATATCGATTAGGGGTCACAGCGAATACGCAGTATTTT. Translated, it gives CASSEAYRLGVTANTQYF.